This T cell receptor (beta chain) was sequenced during a study of persistence of HIV-infected CD4 T cells. As for the study in general: Two participants gave one leukapheresis sample; others gave up to about 200 mL blood repeatedly.

The immunoSEQ assay was version 4, run in survey mode. Clones were sequenced by immunoSEQ multiplex PCR, and TCRdb holds only the in-frame ones, with some missing. Here the sample spans around 60,000 clones, just under 75% being singletons. This clone was detected once. What it binds is not known. The stimulus was an HIV-1 Gag 15-mer peptide pool, about 1 ug/peptide/mL. CD40L-negative CD69-negative CD45RO-high memory CD4+ T cells were sorted as populations depleted of antigen-responding cells. Donors were HIV-1-infected adults who began suppressive ART during chronic infection. Donors had CD4+ T cell counts above 400 cells/uL and were CMV-seropositive. The CDR3 sequence is 14 residues long. Per the germline V gene, CDR1 is SGHTA and CDR2 is FQGNSA. Trimming removed 2 bases from V and 5 bases from J; junction bases left unmatched: 3.

Sequenced here: CD4+ T cells sorted from PBMCs after 18-hour stimulation, sampled from a patient who received antiretroviral therapy. This clonotype was obtained from an adult man with HIV who was CMV-seropositive. This chain connects TRBV7-2 to TRBJ2-1; 7 bases match TRBD1. Here the CDR3 DNA reads TGTGCCAGCAGCTTATGGACAGGAGACAATGAGCAGTTCTTC. Amino acids: CASSLWTGDNEQFF.